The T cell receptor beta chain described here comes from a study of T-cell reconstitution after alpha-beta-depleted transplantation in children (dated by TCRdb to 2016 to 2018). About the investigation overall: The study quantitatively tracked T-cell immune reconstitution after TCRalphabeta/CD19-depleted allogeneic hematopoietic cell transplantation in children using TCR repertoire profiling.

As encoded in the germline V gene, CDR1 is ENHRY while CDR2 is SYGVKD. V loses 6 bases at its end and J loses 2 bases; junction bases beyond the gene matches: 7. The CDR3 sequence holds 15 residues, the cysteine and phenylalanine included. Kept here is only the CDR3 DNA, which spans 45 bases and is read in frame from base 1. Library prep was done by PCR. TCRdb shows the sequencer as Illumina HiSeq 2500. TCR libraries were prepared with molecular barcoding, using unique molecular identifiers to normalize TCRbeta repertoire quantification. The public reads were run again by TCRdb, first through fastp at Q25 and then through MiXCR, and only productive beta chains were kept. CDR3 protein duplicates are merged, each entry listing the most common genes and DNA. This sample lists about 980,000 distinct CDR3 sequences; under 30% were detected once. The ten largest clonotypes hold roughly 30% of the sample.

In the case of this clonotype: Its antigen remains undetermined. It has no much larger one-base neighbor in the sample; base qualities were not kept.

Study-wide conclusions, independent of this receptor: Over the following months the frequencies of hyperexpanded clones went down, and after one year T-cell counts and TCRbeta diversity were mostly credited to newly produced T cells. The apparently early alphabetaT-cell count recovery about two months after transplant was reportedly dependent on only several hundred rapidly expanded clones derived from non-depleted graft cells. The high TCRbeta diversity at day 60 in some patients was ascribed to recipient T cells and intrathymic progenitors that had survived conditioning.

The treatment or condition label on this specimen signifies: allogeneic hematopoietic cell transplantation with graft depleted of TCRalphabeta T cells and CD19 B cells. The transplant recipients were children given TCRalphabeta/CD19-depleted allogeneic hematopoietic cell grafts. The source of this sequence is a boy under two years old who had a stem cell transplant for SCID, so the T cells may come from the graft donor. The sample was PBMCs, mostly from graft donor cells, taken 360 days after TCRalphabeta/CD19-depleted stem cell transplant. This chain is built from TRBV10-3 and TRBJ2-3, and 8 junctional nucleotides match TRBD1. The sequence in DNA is TGTGCCATCAGGTCGGCAGGGGGCCTCACAGATACGCAGTATTTT. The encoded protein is CAIRSAGGLTDTQYF.